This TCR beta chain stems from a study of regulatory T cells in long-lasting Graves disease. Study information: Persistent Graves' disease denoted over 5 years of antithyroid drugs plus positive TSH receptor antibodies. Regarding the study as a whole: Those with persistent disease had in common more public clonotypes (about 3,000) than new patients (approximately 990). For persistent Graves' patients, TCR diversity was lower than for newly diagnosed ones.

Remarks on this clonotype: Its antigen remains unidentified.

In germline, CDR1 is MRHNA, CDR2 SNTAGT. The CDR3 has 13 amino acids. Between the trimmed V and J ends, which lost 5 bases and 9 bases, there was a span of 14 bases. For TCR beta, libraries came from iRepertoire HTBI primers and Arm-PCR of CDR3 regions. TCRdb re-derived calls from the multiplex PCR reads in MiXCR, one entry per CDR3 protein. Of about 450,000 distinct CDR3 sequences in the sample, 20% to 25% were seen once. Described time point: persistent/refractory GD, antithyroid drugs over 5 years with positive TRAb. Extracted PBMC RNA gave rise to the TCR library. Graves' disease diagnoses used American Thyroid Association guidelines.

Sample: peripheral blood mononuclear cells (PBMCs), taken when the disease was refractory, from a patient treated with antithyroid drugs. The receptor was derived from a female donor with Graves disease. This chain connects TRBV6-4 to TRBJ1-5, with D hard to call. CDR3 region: CASSSRPQRPQHF. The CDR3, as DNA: TGTGCCAGCAGTTCTCGCCCGCAGCGGCCCCAGCATTTT.